Following are 20 T cell receptor beta chains from one sample sequenced in a study of cytomegalovirus exposure and HLA in healthy donors. The PCR ran on 60 Vbeta and 13 Jbeta primers. Data came from immunoSEQ multiplex PCR; TCRdb stores just in-frame clones and leaves some out. Of over 65,000 clones listed, 80% to 90% are singletons. Input material: PBMCs. Receptor source: a woman between 25 and 40 years old in good health and CMV-seronegative.

The CDR3 DNA sequence: TGTGCCAGCAGCTTAGTTTTTGGGACAGGGAACACCGGGGAGCTGTTTTTT. Amino acid sequence: CASSLVFGTGNTGELFF. The chain couples TRBV7-2 to TRBJ2-2; 8 bases map to TRBD1. Losses at the gene ends were 1 base for V and 1 base for J; bases not matched to a gene: 5. The CDR3 length is 17 residues. The germline gives CDR1 SGHTA, CDR2 FQGNSA.

This clone was recorded a few times. Here the CDR3 reads CASSPGIGQGYGYTF. As DNA, the CDR3 is TGTGCCAGCAGTCCCGGGATAGGGCAAGGCTATGGCTACACCTTC. J is TRBJ1-2 and V is TRBV6-6; D is undetermined. The CDR3 runs to 15 residues. The V gene's germline CDR1 is MNHNY and CDR2 SVGAGI (reference sequence). V was clipped by 5 bases and J by 4 bases, with 17 bases between them.

The chain employs TRBV27 and TRBJ2-7, with TRBD1 identical over 10 bases. Unmatched junction bases numbered 2, after V lost 3 bases and J lost 6 bases. The germline gives CDR1 MNHEY, CDR2 SMNVEV (reference sequence). The CDR3 contains 13 residues. The CDR3 DNA reads as TGTGCCAGCAGTTTGACAGGGGGCGTCGAGCAGTACTTC. The encoded protein is CASSLTGGVEQYF.

V gene TRBV28 combines with J gene TRBJ1-1; D unclear. Trimming stripped 8 bases from V and 4 bases from J, with 20 bases between. Germline V gene sequence: CDR1 MDHEN, CDR2 SYDVKM. The CDR3 has 15 amino acids. The CDR3 DNA reads TGTGCCAGCCGCGCCCCCGACACTCTGGGCACTGAAGCTTTCTTT. It translates to CASRAPDTLGTEAFF.

V usage is TRBV18 and J usage is TRBJ1-2, with D maybe TRBD1 (5 bases). With 8 bases removed from V and 8 bases from J, the gap between germline ends came to 12 bases. CDR3 length: 11 residues. Germline CDR1 KGHSH, CDR2 LQKENI. Here the CDR3 reads CASRGSEGYTF. CDR3 sequence (DNA): TGTGCCAGCCGGGGGAGTGAGGGCTACACCTTC.

The V gene is TRBV2, the J gene TRBJ1-2; D perhaps matches TRBD1 (6 bases). The CDR3 is 13 residues long. Germline V CDR1 and CDR2: SNHLY, FYNNEI. Deletions cut 6 bases from V and 3 bases from J, with 11 bases between. CDR3 in amino acids: CASSGQQDYGYTF. CDR3 in DNA: TGTGCCAGCAGCGGACAGCAGGACTATGGCTACACCTTC.

The rearrangement joins TRBV7-9 to TRBJ1-1, with 11 bases identical to TRBD1. Looked up from germline, CDR1 is SEHNR and CDR2 is FQNEAQ (reference sequence). V gave up 4 bases and J gave up 10 bases; unmatched junction bases: 11. The CDR3 is 15 residues long. CDR3 sequence reads: CASSSPGQGATGAFF. CDR3 in DNA: TGTGCCAGCAGCTCCCCAGGACAGGGGGCGACGGGAGCTTTCTTT.

The genes are TRBV14 and TRBJ2-5; D remains ambiguous. This CDR3 is built from 14 residues. Germline V CDR1 and CDR2: SGHDN, FVKESK. Trimming pared 2 bases from V and 2 bases from J, leaving 9 bases between. This CDR3 reads CASSQRALQETQYF. The CDR3, as DNA: TGTGCCAGCAGCCAAAGAGCCCTTCAAGAGACCCAGTACTTC.

The chain recombines TRBV5-1 with TRBJ2-7, with 7 bases lining up with TRBD2. The CDR3 consists of 14 residues. Germline V gene data show CDR1 as SGHRS and CDR2 as YFSETQ. V lost 5 bases and J lost 5; bases outside the gene matches: 10. CDR3 DNA sequence: TGCGCCAGCAGTTTTTATACTAGCGAGGACGAGCAGTACTTC. Residues: CASSFYTSEDEQYF.

This clone appeared once. The gene calls are TRBV6-5 and TRBJ1-2, with TRBD1 as a possible D gene (5 bases). The CDR3 loop spans 13 amino acids. The germline V and J ends were trimmed by 8 bases and 0 bases, with 10 bases remaining between them. The germline gives CDR1 MNHEY, CDR2 SVGAGI. CDR3 DNA: TGTGCCAGCCGTCCAGGGACTAACTATGGCTACACCTTC. Protein product: CASRPGTNYGYTF.

The chain links TRBV10-1 to TRBJ1-1; no reliable D call. CDR1 is WNHNN and CDR2 is SYGVQD in the germline V gene (reference sequence). CDR3 size: 13 residues. V was pared by 3 bases and J by 1 base, with 6 bases between. The CDR3 region is CASSDTGNTEAFF. CDR3 in DNA: TGCGCCAGCAGTGACACCGGGAACACTGAAGCTTTCTTT.

The chain carries TRBV4-3 and TRBJ2-3, with D tentatively TRBD2 (6 bases). CDR3 length: 15 amino acids. V lost 2 bases and J 1 base, leaving 10 bases between the germline ends. CDR1 and CDR2 (germline): LGHNA, YSLEER. CDR3 protein: CASSQRSSGTDTQYF. The CDR3 nucleotides are TGCGCCAGCAGCCAAAGGTCTAGCGGCACAGATACGCAGTATTTT.

The chain combines TRBV7-2 with TRBJ1-3; D is unresolved. Trimming removed 2 bases from V and 4 bases from J, with 3 bases in between. Germline lookup yields CDR1 SGHTA and CDR2 FQGNSA. This CDR3 has 12 residues. The CDR3 loop is CASSLQGNTIYF. The CDR3 DNA sequence: TGTGCCAGCAGCTTACAGGGAAACACCATATATTTT.

This clone was detected only a few times. The chain links TRBV4-2 to TRBJ2-3, with D possibly TRBD2 on 6 matching bases. Germline V lookup: CDR1 LGHNA, CDR2 YNFKEQ. The V end lost 0 bases, the J end lost 6 bases, and 19 bases lay between the germline ends. This CDR3 is built from 17 residues. The CDR3 nucleotides are TGTGCCAGCAGCCAAGATCCTAGCGTAGGGGACTCCGATACGCAGTATTTT. Translated, it gives CASSQDPSVGDSDTQYF.

The rearrangement uses TRBV18 and TRBJ2-1; 12 positions agree with TRBD2. The CDR3 contains 17 residues. Trimming took 3 bases from V and 3 from J; bases not matched to a gene: 6. The V gene's germline CDR1 is KGHSH and CDR2 LQKENI. The CDR3 loop is CASSPILAGGIYNEQFF. The CDR3 region has the DNA TGTGCCAGCTCACCCATTCTAGCGGGGGGGATCTACAATGAGCAGTTCTTC.

The chain recombines TRBV5-1 with TRBJ2-3; 7 positions agree with TRBD2. Looked up from germline, CDR1 is SGHRS and CDR2 is YFSETQ. After removal of 4 bases from V and 2 bases from J, the junction contained 4 bases not matched to a gene. The CDR3 is made up of 14 amino acids. The CDR3 coding sequence is TGCGCCAGCAGCCTAGGGACTACCACAGATACGCAGTATTTT. Translated, it gives CASSLGTTTDTQYF.

This clone was detected once. This chain uses TRBV5-6 with TRBJ2-7; no clear D. CDR1 is SGHDT, CDR2 YYEEEE, per germline. V gave up 4 bases and J gave up 2 bases, with 13 bases separating them. This CDR3 has 14 amino acids. The CDR3 region is CASSRPLSAYEQYF. In DNA, the CDR3 is TGTGCCAGCAGCCGTCCCCTTTCTGCCTACGAGCAGTACTTC.

The rearrangement links TRBV29-1 to TRBJ1-3; D unresolved. V was pared by 7 bases and J by 3 bases, with 16 bases between. The germline gives CDR1 SQVTM, CDR2 ANQGSEA. This CDR3 comprises 14 residues. As DNA, the CDR3 is TGCAGCGCCCGGCCGGGGTCATTTGGAAACACCATATATTTT. It translates to CSARPGSFGNTIYF.

This clone is a singleton in its sample. The chain combines TRBV15 with TRBJ1-3; maybe TRBD1 (6 bases). Germline V gives CDR1 LNHNV, CDR2 YYDKDF (reference sequence). The V and J ends lost 0 bases and 0 bases respectively, with 15 bases between them. The CDR3 sequence is 18 residues long. The CDR3 nucleotides are TGTGCCACCAGCAGAGATAGGTACAGGGCCGGCTCTGGAAACACCATATATTTT. It is translated as CATSRDRYRAGSGNTIYF.

This clone is labeled medium-sized. At one end, the junction sequence differs from germline, possibly due to a read error. The chain is built from TRBV7-7 and TRBJ2-7; D is possibly TRBD2 (6 bases). CDR3 length: 15 residues. Germline CDR1 is SSHAT and CDR2 is FNYEAQ (reference sequence). The CDR3 DNA is TGTGCTAGCAGCCCAGGAGTGAGCGGGCCGTACGAGCAGTACTTC. It codes for CASSPGVSGPYEQYF.